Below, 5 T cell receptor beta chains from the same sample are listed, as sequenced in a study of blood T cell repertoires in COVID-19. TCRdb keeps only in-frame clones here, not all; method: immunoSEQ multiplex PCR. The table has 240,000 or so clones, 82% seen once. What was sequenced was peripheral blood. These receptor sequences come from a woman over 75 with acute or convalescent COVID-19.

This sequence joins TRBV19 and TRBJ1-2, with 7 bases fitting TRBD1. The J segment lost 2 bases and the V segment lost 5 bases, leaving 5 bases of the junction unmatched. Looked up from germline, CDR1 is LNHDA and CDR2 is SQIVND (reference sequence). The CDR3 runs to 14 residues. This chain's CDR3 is CASSLDRQNYGYTF. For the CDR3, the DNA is TGTGCCAGTAGTCTGGACAGGCAAAACTATGGCTACACCTTC.

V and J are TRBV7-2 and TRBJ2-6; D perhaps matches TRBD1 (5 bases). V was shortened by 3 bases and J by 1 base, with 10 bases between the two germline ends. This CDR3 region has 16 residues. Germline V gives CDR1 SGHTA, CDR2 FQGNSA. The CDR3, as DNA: TGTGCCAGCAGCTTCACCCAGGGATCTGGGGCCAACGTCCTGACTTTC. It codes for CASSFTQGSGANVLTF.

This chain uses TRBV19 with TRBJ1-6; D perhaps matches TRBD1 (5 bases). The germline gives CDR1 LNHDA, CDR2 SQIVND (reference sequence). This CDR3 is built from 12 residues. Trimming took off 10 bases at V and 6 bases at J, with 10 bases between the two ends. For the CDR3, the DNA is TGTGCCACAGGGATTTCTAATTCACCCCTCCACTTT. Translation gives CATGISNSPLHF.

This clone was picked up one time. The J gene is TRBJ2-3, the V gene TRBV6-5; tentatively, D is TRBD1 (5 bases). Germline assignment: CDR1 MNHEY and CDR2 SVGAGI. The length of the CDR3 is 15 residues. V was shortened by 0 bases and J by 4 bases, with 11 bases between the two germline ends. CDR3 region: CASSYSRAQADTQYF. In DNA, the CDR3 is TGTGCCAGCAGTTACTCTAGGGCACAGGCAGATACGCAGTATTTT.

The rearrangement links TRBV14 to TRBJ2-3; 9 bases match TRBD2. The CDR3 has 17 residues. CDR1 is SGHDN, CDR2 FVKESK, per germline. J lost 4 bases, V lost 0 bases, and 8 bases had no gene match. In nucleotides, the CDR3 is TGTGCCAGCAGCCAAGACCGGCTAGCGGGGCGAGCAGATACGCAGTATTTT. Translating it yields CASSQDRLAGRADTQYF.